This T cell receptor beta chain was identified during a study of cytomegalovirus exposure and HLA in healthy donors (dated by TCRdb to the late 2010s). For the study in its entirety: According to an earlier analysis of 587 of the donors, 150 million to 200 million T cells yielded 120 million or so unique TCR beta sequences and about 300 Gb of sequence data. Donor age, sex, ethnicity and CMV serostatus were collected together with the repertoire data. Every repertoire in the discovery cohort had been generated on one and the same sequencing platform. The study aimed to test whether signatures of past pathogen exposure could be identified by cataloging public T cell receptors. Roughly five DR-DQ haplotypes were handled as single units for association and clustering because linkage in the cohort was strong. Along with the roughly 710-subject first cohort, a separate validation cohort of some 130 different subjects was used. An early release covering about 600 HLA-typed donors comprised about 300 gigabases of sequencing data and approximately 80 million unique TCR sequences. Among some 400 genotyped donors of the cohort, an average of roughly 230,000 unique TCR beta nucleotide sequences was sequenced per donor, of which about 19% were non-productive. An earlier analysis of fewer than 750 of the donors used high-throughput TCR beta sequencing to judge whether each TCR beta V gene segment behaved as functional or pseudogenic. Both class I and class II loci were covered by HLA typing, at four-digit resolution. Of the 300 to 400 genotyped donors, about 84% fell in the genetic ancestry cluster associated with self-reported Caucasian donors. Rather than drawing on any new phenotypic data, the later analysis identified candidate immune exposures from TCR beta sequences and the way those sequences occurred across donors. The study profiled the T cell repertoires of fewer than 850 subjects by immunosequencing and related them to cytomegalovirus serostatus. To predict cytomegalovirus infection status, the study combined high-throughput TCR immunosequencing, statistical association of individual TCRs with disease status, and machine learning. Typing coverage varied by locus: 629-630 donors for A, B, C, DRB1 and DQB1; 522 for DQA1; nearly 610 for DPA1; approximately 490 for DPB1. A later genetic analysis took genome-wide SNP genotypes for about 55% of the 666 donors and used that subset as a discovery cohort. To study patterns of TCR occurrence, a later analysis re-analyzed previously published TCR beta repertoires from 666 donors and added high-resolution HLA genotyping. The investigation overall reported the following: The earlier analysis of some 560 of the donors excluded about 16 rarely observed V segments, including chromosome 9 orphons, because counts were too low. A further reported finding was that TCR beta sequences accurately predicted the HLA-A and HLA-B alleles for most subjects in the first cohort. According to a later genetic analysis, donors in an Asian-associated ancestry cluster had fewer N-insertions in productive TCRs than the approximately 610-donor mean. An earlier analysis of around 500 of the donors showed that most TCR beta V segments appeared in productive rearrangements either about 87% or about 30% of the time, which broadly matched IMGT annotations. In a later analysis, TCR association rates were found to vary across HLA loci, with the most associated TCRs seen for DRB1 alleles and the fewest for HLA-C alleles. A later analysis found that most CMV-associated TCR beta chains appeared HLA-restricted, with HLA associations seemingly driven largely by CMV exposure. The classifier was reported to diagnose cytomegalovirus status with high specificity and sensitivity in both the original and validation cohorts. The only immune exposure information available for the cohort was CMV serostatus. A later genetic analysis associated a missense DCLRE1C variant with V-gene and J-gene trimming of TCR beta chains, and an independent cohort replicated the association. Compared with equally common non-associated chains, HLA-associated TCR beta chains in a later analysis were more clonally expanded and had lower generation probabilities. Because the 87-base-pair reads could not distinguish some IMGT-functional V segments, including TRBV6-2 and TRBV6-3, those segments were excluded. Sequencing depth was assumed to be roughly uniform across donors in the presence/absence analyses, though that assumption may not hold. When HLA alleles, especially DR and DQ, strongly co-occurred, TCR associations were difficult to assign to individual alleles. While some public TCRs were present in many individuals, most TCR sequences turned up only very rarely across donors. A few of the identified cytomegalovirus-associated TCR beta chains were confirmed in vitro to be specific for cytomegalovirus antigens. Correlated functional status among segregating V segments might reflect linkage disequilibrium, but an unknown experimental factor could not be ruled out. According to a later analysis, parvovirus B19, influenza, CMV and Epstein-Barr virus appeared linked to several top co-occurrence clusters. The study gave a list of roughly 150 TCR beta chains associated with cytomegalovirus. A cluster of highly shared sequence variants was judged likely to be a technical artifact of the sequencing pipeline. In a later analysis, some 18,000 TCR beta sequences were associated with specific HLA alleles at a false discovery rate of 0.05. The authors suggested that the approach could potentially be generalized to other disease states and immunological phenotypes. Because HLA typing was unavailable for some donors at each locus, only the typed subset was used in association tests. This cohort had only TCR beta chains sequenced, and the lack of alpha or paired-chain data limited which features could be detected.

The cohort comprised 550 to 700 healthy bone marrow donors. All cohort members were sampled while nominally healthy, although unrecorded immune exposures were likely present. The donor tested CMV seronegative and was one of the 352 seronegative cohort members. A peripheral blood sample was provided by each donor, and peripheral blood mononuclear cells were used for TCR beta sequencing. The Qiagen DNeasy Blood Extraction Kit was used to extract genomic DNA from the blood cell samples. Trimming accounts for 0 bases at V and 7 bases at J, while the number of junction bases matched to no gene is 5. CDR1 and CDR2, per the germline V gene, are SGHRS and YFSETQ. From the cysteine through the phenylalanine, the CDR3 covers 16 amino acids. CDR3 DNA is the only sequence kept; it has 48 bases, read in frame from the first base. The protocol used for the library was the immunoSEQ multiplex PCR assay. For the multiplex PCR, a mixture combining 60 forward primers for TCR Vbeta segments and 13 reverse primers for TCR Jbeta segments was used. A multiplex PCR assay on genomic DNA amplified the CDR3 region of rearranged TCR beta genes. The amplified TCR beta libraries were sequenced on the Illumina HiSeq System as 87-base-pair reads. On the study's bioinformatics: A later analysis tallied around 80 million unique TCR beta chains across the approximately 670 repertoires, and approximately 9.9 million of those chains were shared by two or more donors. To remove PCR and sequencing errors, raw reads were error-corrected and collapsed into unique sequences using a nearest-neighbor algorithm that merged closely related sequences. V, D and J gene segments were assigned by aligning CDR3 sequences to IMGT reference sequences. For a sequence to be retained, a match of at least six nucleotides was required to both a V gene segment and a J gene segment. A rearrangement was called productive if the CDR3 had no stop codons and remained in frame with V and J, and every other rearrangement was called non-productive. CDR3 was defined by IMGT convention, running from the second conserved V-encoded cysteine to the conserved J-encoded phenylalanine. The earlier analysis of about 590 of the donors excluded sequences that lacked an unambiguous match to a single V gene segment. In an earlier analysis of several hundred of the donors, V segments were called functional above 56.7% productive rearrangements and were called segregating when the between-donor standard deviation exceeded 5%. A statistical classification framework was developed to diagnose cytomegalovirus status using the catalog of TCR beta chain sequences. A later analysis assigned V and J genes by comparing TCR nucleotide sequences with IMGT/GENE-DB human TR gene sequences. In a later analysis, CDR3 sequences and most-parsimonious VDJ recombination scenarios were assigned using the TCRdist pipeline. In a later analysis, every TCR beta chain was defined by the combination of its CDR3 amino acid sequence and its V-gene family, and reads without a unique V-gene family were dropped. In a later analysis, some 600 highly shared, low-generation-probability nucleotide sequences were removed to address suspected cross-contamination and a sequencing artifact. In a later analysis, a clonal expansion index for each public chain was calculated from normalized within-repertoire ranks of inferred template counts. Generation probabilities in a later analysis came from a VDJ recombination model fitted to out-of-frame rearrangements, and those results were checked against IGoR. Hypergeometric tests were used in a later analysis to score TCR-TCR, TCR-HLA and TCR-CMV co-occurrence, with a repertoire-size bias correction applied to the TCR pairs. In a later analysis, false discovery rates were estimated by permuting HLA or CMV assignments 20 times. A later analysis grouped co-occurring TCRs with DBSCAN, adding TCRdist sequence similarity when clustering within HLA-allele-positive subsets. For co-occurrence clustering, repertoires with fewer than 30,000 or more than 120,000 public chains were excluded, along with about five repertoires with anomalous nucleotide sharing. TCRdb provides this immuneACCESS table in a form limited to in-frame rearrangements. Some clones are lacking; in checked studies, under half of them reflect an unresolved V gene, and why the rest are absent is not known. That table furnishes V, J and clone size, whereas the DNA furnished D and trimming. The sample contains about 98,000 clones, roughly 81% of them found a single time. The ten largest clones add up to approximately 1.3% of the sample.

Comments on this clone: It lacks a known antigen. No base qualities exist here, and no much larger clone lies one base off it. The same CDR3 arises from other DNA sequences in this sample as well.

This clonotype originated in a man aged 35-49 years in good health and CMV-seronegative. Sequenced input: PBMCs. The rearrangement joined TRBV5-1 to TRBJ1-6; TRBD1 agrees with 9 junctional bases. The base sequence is TGCGCCAGCAGCTTGGGAAGGGACAGGGAGAATTCACCCCTCCACTTT. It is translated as CASSLGRDRENSPLHF.